This TCR beta chain was sequenced in a study of cytomegalovirus exposure and HLA in healthy donors. Study-wide results and caveats: Follow-up analysis later connected one missense variant in DCLRE1C with trimming of TCR beta V- and J-genes. With further analysis later on, most CMV-associated TCR beta chains appeared HLA-restricted.

This CDR3 has 15 amino acids. Germline CDR1 reads MDHEN; CDR2 reads SYDVKM. V lost 3 bases, J lost 7 bases, and 6 bases stayed unmatched. The primer mix had 60 Vbeta and 13 Jbeta primers. Clones were read by immunoSEQ multiplex PCR, and TCRdb kept only the in-frame ones, dropping some. This sample yields approximately 200,000 clones, of which more than 75% are seen a single time; about 1.2% belongs to the top ten. Remarks on this clone: Its antigen is unidentified.

Healthy bone marrow donors supplied every sample. The V call is TRBV28, the J call TRBJ2-1, with 10 bases fitting TRBD2. This TCR derives from a human donor in good health. The specimen was PBMCs. The CDR3 sequence is CASSFLAGVGNEQFF. For the CDR3, the DNA is TGTGCCAGCAGTTTTCTAGCGGGAGTAGGGAATGAGCAGTTCTTC. The full variable domain, completed using reference TRBV28 and TRBJ2-1, is DVKVTQSSRYLVKRTGEKVFLECVQDMDHENMFWYRQDPGLGLRLIYFSYDVKMKEKGDIPEGYSVSREKKERFSLILESASTNQTSMYLCASSFLAGVGNEQFFGPGTRLTVL.